These T cell receptor beta chains were read from a single sample in a study of T cell changes during pregnancy in multiple sclerosis. Profiling relied on immunoSEQ multiplex PCR, and the TCRdb table lists in-frame clones only, not all of them. The sample contains some 80,000 clones, 90% to 95% of which appear only once. Sequences were derived from peripheral blood, sampled in the second trimester of pregnancy. The receptors originated from a female donor with multiple sclerosis, enrolled in a pregnancy study. The CDR3 runs from the conserved cysteine through the conserved F or W. A D gene is named only where the DNA matches it firmly.

>TRBV6-1|TRBD2
CASSETSGRIEQFF
>TRBV5-4|TRBD2
CASSFSSGVYNEQFF
>TRBV18|TRBD2
CASSPEGTSGLYTDTQYF
>TRBV5-5|.
CASSQGAGNTEAFF
>TRBV7-9|.
CASSLARDSGANVLTF
>TRBV5-1|.
CASRREGGSADTQYF
>TRBV11-1|.
CASSLLDSPDNEQFF
>TRBV2|TRBD1
CASRVGTGPLGTGELFF
>TRBV9|.
CASSETGRGVGGYTF
>TRBV28|.
CASSFRGAQNGYTF
>TRBV9|TRBD2
CASSASSLAGAIEQYF
>TRBV9|.
CASSVEARGETQYF
>TRBV18|.
CASSPLERTEAFF
>TRBV4-2|TRBD2
CASSLASGTTTDTQYF
>TRBV6-5|.
CASSTGQTEAFF
>TRBV27|TRBD2
CASSFGTSGSKQFF
>TRBV6-5|.
CASKKQNSYEQYF
>TRBV5-1|TRBD2
CASSPGLAGAGSGELFF
>TRBV6-5|TRBD2
CASNRGGSSYEQYF
>TRBV30|TRBD2
CAWNPTGLGDEQFF
>TRBV30|.
CAWSVPGVRTEAFF
>TRBV28|.
CASIPYRGGTGELFF
>TRBV28|.
CASSLGGGFNYEQYF